Each of the 29 T cell receptor beta chains below was sequenced from the same sample in a study of long-term antiretroviral therapy in people with HIV. Survey level was the resolution at which the v3.0 immunoSEQ assay ran. TCRdb's table, derived via immunoSEQ multiplex PCR, lists solely in-frame clones and lacks some. The repertoire holds 20,000 to 25,000 clones, with around 85% as singletons. Here the sequenced sample was unsorted PBMCs, taken 1.5 years after starting antiretroviral therapy. These receptors originate from a man aged 25-45 years with HIV.

V usage is TRBV29-1 and J usage is TRBJ2-1; TRBD1 agrees at 7 bases. Germline CDR1 SQVTM, CDR2 ANQGSEA. The V and J ends lost 2 bases and 5 bases, in that order; junction bases with no gene match: 6. The CDR3 spans 14 residues. As DNA, the CDR3 is TGCAGCGTTGAACCCCGCGACAGGGACAATGAGCAGTTCTTC. Translating gives CSVEPRDRDNEQFF.

The chain has TRBV27 and TRBJ2-1; 9 nucleotides align to TRBD2. The CDR3 totals 14 residues. In germline, CDR1 is MNHEY, CDR2 SMNVEV (reference sequence). With V trimmed by 8 bases and J by 9 bases, 11 bases remained unmatched. The CDR3 DNA reads TGTGCCAGCGGCGAGCGGGGGGCTTGGGGTGAGCAGTTCTTC. This codes for CASGERGAWGEQFF.

This chain joins TRBV18 and TRBJ2-3, with TRBD2 as a possible D gene (6 bases). CDR1 is KGHSH, CDR2 LQKENI, per germline. The CDR3 has 15 residues. Trimming left V 6 bases short and J 6 bases short, with 19 bases between. The CDR3 region is CASSLPGLSQDTQYF. CDR3 sequence (DNA): TGTGCCAGCTCCCTCCCGGGACTTAGCCAGGATACGCAGTATTTT.

This chain connects TRBV30 to TRBJ1-1; TRBD1 might be the D (5 bases). The germline CDR1 and CDR2 sequences are GTSNPN and SVGIG (reference sequence). Between the trimmed V and J ends, which lost 0 bases and 4 bases, there was a span of 9 bases. The CDR3 length is 13 residues. The CDR3 DNA reads as TGTGCCTGGAGTGTTGGGGGTTTCACTGAAGCTTTCTTT. Protein: CAWSVGGFTEAFF. Full variable domain (outside the CDR3, taken from reference TRBV30 and TRBJ1-1): SQTIHQWPATLVQPVGSPLSLECTVEGTSNPNLYWYRQAAGRGLQLLFYSVGIGQISSEVPQNLSASRPQDRQFILSSKKLLLSDSGFYLCAWSVGGFTEAFFGQGTRLTVV.

The V call is TRBV27, the J call TRBJ2-6, with D tentatively TRBD2 (5 bases). The CDR3 extends over 17 amino acids. Germline V gives CDR1 MNHEY, CDR2 SMNVEV (reference sequence). V shed 2 bases and J shed 2 bases, with 13 bases lying between them. CDR3 loop: CASSLAGKAPGANVLTF. The CDR3 DNA reads as TGTGCCAGCAGTTTAGCGGGTAAGGCCCCTGGGGCCAACGTCCTGACTTTC.

The CDR3 region has the DNA TGTGCCAGTAGTTTTCAAGGGAGCGGCACTGAAGCTTTCTTT. Amino acids: CASSFQGSGTEAFF. The chain recombines TRBV19 with TRBJ1-1, with D hard to call. With 5 bases removed from V and 4 bases from J, the gap between germline ends came to 14 bases. The CDR3 has 14 amino acids. From germline, CDR1 is LNHDA and CDR2 SQIVND (reference sequence).

This chain joins TRBV10-3 and TRBJ2-3, with no clear D. The CDR3 spans 12 residues. The germline gives CDR1 ENHRY, CDR2 SYGVKD. The germline V and J ends were trimmed by 3 bases and 2 bases, with 3 bases remaining between them. The CDR3 is CAISDSTDTQYF. CDR3 coding DNA: TGTGCCATCAGTGATTCCACAGATACGCAGTATTTT.

V usage is TRBV6-5 and J usage is TRBJ1-1; D is possibly TRBD1 (5 bases). The CDR3 is 15 residues long. Germline CDR1 reads MNHEY; CDR2 reads SVGAGI. V was trimmed by 2 bases and J by 1 base, leaving 11 bases between them. CDR3 nucleotides: TGTGCCAGCAGTTACGCCGGCGGGGGGAACACTGAAGCTTTCTTT. It specifies CASSYAGGGNTEAFF.

V and J are TRBV5-1 and TRBJ2-5, with 7 bases identical to TRBD1. Germline trimming cut 4 bases from V and 0 bases from J; bases unmatched to any gene: 6. From germline, CDR1 is SGHRS and CDR2 YFSETQ. CDR3 length equals 15 residues. The CDR3 region is CASSVGQAYQETQYF. CDR3 nucleotides: TGCGCCAGCAGCGTCGGACAGGCATACCAAGAGACCCAGTACTTC.

The genes are TRBV27 and TRBJ1-1, with TRBD1 as a possible D gene (5 bases). The V end lost 6 bases, the J end lost 0 bases, and 11 bases lay between the germline ends. Looked up from germline, CDR1 is MNHEY and CDR2 is SMNVEV (reference sequence). The CDR3 totals 14 residues. Written as DNA, the CDR3 is TGTGCCAGCAGATGGGGGGGGATGAACACTGAAGCTTTCTTT. The encoded protein is CASRWGGMNTEAFF.

V is TRBV25-1 and J is TRBJ1-2; D unclear. The germline V gene encodes CDR1 MGHDK and CDR2 SYGVNS. CDR3 length: 16 residues. V was pared by 1 base and J by 4 bases, with 16 bases between. The CDR3 nucleotides read TGTGCCAGCAGTGAATTCCAGTCAGCAACCATCTATGGCTACACCTTC. This translates into CASSEFQSATIYGYTF.

This rearrangement joins TRBV11-2 to TRBJ2-5, with a possible D match to TRBD2 (6 bases). The CDR3 is 17 amino acids. Germline assignment: CDR1 SGHAT and CDR2 FQNNGV. The V end lost 1 base, the J end lost 2 bases, and 17 bases lay between the germline ends. CDR3 residues: CASSLARDSEPQETQYF. For the CDR3, the DNA is TGTGCCAGCAGCTTAGCCCGGGACTCCGAACCTCAAGAGACCCAGTACTTC.

This clone has a handful of counts. The chain uses TRBV7-6 and TRBJ2-7; D remains unclear. Germline V gives CDR1 SGHVS, CDR2 FNYEAQ. V was clipped by 3 bases and J by 2 bases, with 11 bases between them. CDR3 length: 14 residues. The CDR3 loop is CASSLGSSAYEQYF. For the CDR3, the DNA is TGTGCCAGCAGCTTGGGGTCGTCTGCCTACGAGCAGTACTTC.

V is TRBV18 and J is TRBJ2-5; TRBD2 matches at 11 bases. Germline CDR1 and CDR2: KGHSH and LQKENI. CDR3 length: 17 amino acids. V gave up 3 bases and J gave up 1 base; unmatched junction bases: 7. CDR3 amino acids: CASSPIRLAGSQETQYF. The CDR3 region has the DNA TGTGCCAGCTCACCGATTCGACTAGCGGGGAGCCAAGAGACCCAGTACTTC.

V and J are TRBV7-3 and TRBJ1-6; D unclear. This CDR3 is 13 amino acids long. Germline lookup yields CDR1 SGHTA and CDR2 FQGTGA. The V gene lost 5 bases and the J gene lost 9 bases, with 11 bases spanning the gap. CDR3 sequence (DNA): TGTGCCAGCAGCCCCGCGGGTGGTTCACCCCTCCACTTT. It codes for CASSPAGGSPLHF.

This clone has just one count. This chain uses TRBV2 with TRBJ1-6, with a possible D match to TRBD1 (6 bases). V shed 10 bases and J shed 6 bases, with 19 bases lying between them. Germline V lookup: CDR1 SNHLY, CDR2 FYNNEI. The CDR3 extends over 15 amino acids. CDR3 sequence reads: CAIRDIRNSNSPLHF. CDR3 bases: TGTGCCATCCGGGACATCCGGAATTCTAATTCACCCCTCCACTTT.

V and J are TRBV28 and TRBJ2-7; D is perhaps TRBD2 (7 bases). V was trimmed by 7 bases and J by 0 bases, leaving 13 bases between them. The CDR3 has 14 residues. Germline V lookup: CDR1 MDHEN, CDR2 SYDVKM. CDR3 nucleotides: TGTGCCAGCACCCGGGGGGCAAGCTCCTACGAGCAGTACTTC. Protein product: CASTRGASSYEQYF.

The chain is built from TRBV7-9 and TRBJ2-7; D is unresolved. V was shortened by 0 bases and J by 5 bases, with 11 bases between the two germline ends. Germline lookup yields CDR1 SEHNR and CDR2 FQNEAQ (reference sequence). The CDR3 length is 14 residues. The CDR3 coding sequence is TGTGCCAGCAGCTTAGCAGGGAACCTTAACGAGCAGTACTTC. Amino acid sequence: CASSLAGNLNEQYF.

This clone was observed a handful of times. J is TRBJ1-1 and V is TRBV5-1; D unresolved. Trimming shortened V by 1 base and J by 3 bases, and 7 bases separated the two germline ends. The CDR3 spans 13 residues. Germline CDR1 is SGHRS and CDR2 is YFSETQ. The CDR3 loop is CASSLSRDTEAFF. The CDR3 region has the DNA TGCGCCAGCAGCTTGAGTAGGGACACTGAAGCTTTCTTT.

This clone is a singleton in its sample. The chain employs TRBV2 and TRBJ2-7; 7 bases align to TRBD1. Germline values: CDR1 SNHLY, CDR2 FYNNEI. Losses at the gene ends were 6 bases for V and 5 bases for J; bases not matched to a gene: 7. This CDR3 region has 13 residues. The CDR3 coding sequence is TGTGCCAGCAGAGCCCAGGGGGAAAACGAGCAGTACTTC. Residues: CASRAQGENEQYF.

The chain is built from TRBV5-1 and TRBJ2-5; 9 bases line up with TRBD1. Germline CDR1 and CDR2: SGHRS and YFSETQ. After removal of 0 bases from V and 5 bases from J, the junction contained 8 bases not matched to a gene. This CDR3 spans 16 amino acids. CDR3 region: CASSLDPIDRGETQYF. The CDR3 region has the DNA TGCGCCAGCAGCTTGGACCCTATCGACAGGGGGGAGACCCAGTACTTC.

V and J are TRBV30 and TRBJ1-5, with unresolved D. The germline V gene has CDR1 GTSNPN and CDR2 SVGIG (reference sequence). V dropped 5 bases and J dropped 0 bases, with 17 bases sitting between them. CDR3 length equals 16 residues. The CDR3 nucleotides are TGTGCCTGGGGGCAAGGGTCAGGATATAGCAATCAGCCCCAGCATTTT. This translates into CAWGQGSGYSNQPQHF.

This clone was found a few times. The chain carries TRBV6-6 and TRBJ2-1, with 9 bases identical to TRBD1. This CDR3 spans 14 amino acids. Trimming removed 5 bases from V and 8 bases from J; junction bases left unmatched: 7. In germline, CDR1 is MNHNY, CDR2 SVGAGI (reference sequence). CDR3 sequence (DNA): TGTGCCAGCAGTAACCGGGACAGGGTCTATGAGCAGTTCTTC. Amino acid sequence: CASSNRDRVYEQFF.

J is TRBJ1-1 and V is TRBV19, with unresolved D. The CDR3 totals 13 residues. The V end lost 1 base, the J end lost 1 base, and 4 bases lay between the germline ends. CDR1 and CDR2 from the germline V gene are LNHDA and SQIVND (reference sequence). The CDR3 DNA follows: TGTGCCAGTAGTATAGTATCGAACACTGAAGCTTTCTTT. This sequence encodes CASSIVSNTEAFF. The variable domain in full, with the rest retrieved from reference TRBV19 and TRBJ1-1, is DGGITQSPKYLFRKEGQNVTLSCEQNLNHDAMYWYRQDPGQGLRLIYYSQIVNDFQKGDIAEGYSVSREKKESFPLTVTSAQKNPTAFYLCASSIVSNTEAFFGQGTRLTVV.

The chain uses TRBV11-3 and TRBJ2-7; 7 bases match TRBD1. CDR3 length equals 15 residues. With 5 bases clipped from V and 0 bases from J, the junction kept 7 bases outside the gene matches. The germline V gene encodes CDR1 SGHNT and CDR2 YENEEA. The CDR3 region is CASSQGKGASYEQYF. The CDR3 DNA reads TGTGCCAGCAGCCAAGGGAAGGGGGCCTCCTACGAGCAGTACTTC.

J is TRBJ1-3 and V is TRBV25-1; D unresolved. This CDR3 is 13 amino acids long. V was trimmed by 11 bases and J by 0 bases, leaving 11 bases between them. CDR1 MGHDK and CDR2 SYGVNS come from the germline V gene. DNA of the CDR3: TGTGCCGGCCTCAGGAGCTCTGGAAACACCATATATTTT. This gives the protein CAGLRSSGNTIYF.

The V and J genes are TRBV9 and TRBJ2-5; D gene unclear. This CDR3 is 14 amino acids long. Trimming removed 4 bases from V and 5 bases from J, with 15 bases in between. In germline, CDR1 is SGDLS, CDR2 YYNGEE. CDR3 nucleotide sequence: TGTGCCAGCAGCCCGGACGGTAGGGTGGAGACCCAGTACTTC. This sequence encodes CASSPDGRVETQYF.

The chain combines TRBV6-4 with TRBJ2-3, with a tentative D call TRBD1 (5 bases). This CDR3 contains 13 residues. V lost 4 bases, J lost 4 bases, and 9 bases lay in between. From germline, CDR1 is MRHNA and CDR2 SNTAGT. In DNA form, the CDR3 reads TGTGCCAGCAGTGCCCAGGGTGCAGATACGCAGTATTTT. This encodes CASSAQGADTQYF.

As DNA, the CDR3 is TGTGCCAGCACCCTCACAGGGAACACTGAAGCTTTCTTT. Its protein product is CASTLTGNTEAFF. V is TRBV6-1 and J is TRBJ1-1, with D maybe TRBD1 (5 bases). Trimming removed 7 bases at V and 1 base at J, with 10 bases between. The germline V gene encodes CDR1 MNHNS and CDR2 SASEGT. The CDR3 covers 13 residues.